Each of the 21 T cell receptor beta chains below was sequenced from the same sample in a study of control samples from healthy donors and cancer patients. Repertoires were generated with immunoSEQ multiplex PCR, while TCRdb's copy carries only in-frame clones and drops some. The repertoire holds some 80,000 clones, with approximately 92% as singletons. Sequenced material: blood. Every receptor here comes from a woman aged 55-75 years in good health.

The chain links TRBV28 to TRBJ2-3, with a possible D match to TRBD2 (6 bases). The CDR3 has 17 residues. Trimming took off 4 bases at V and 0 bases at J, with 17 bases between the two ends. Germline values: CDR1 MDHEN, CDR2 SYDVKM. The CDR3: CASSWPTIAESTDTQYF. The CDR3 DNA reads TGTGCCAGCAGTTGGCCGACGATAGCGGAGAGCACAGATACGCAGTATTTT.

The rearrangement uses TRBV7-6 and TRBJ2-2; D is ambiguous. Per germline, CDR1 SGHVS and CDR2 FNYEAQ. The CDR3 has 13 amino acids. The germline V and J ends were trimmed by 3 bases and 4 bases, with 6 bases remaining between them. DNA of the CDR3: TGTGCCAGCAGCTTGTCTGGCACCGGGGAGCTGTTTTTT. Translated, it gives CASSLSGTGELFF.

This clone appeared a few times. The rearrangement joins TRBV9 to TRBJ2-1; D call uncertain. Between the trimmed V and J ends, which lost 1 base and 5 bases, there was a span of 13 bases. There are 15 residues in the CDR3. Germline assignment: CDR1 SGDLS and CDR2 YYNGEE. The CDR3 here is CASSVWPETHNEQFF. The CDR3 DNA is TGTGCCAGCAGCGTATGGCCGGAAACTCACAATGAGCAGTTCTTC. Together with reference TRBV9 and TRBJ2-1, the CDR3 gives the full variable domain: DSGVTQTPKHLITATGQRVTLRCSPRSGDLSVYWYQQSLDQGLQFLIQYYNGEERAKGNILERFSAQQFPDLHSELNLSSLELGDSALYFCASSVWPETHNEQFFGPGTRLTVL.

The chain has TRBV28 and TRBJ1-6; TRBD1 agrees at 7 bases. The germline V gene has CDR1 MDHEN and CDR2 SYDVKM. Losses at the gene ends were 6 bases for V and 7 bases for J; bases not matched to a gene: 12. CDR3 size: 16 residues. CDR3 loop: CASRATPGQPNSPLHF. The DNA of the CDR3 is TGTGCCAGCAGGGCCACACCGGGACAGCCAAATTCACCCCTCCACTTT.

This clone was seen once. The chain uses TRBV11-2 and TRBJ2-7; D uncertain. Looked up from germline, CDR1 is SGHAT and CDR2 is FQNNGV. V was shortened by 5 bases and J by 6 bases, with 11 bases between the two germline ends. CDR3 length: 12 amino acids. The CDR3 bases are TGTGCCAGCAGCCGAGGAGAGAGCGAGCAGTACTTC. Its protein is CASSRGESEQYF.

The V gene is TRBV30, the J gene TRBJ1-1, with D uncertain. Germline CDR1 is GTSNPN and CDR2 is SVGIG (reference sequence). V was shortened by 2 bases and J by 2 bases, with 15 bases between the two germline ends. The CDR3 length is 15 residues. CDR3: CAWSPWAGRNTEAFF. CDR3 in DNA: TGTGCCTGGAGTCCATGGGCGGGCAGAAACACTGAAGCTTTCTTT.

CDR3 region: CASSPPLAGGDTQYF. As DNA, the CDR3 is TGTGCCAGCTCACCACCGCTGGCGGGAGGAGATACGCAGTATTTT. V gene TRBV18 combines with J gene TRBJ2-3, with 8 bases fitting TRBD2. The CDR3 consists of 15 residues. The germline V gene has CDR1 KGHSH and CDR2 LQKENI. V lost 0 bases to trimming and J lost 5 bases; unmatched junction nucleotides: 4.

The chain recombines TRBV28 with TRBJ1-6, with 7 bases that match TRBD1. Germline CDR1 reads MDHEN; CDR2 reads SYDVKM. The trim removed 2 bases at V and 13 bases at J, leaving 2 bases unmatched. The CDR3 runs 12 residues. This CDR3 is CASSLQGDPLHF. CDR3 sequence (DNA): TGTGCCAGCAGTTTACAGGGGGACCCCCTCCACTTT.

This clone appeared a few times. The chain links TRBV5-4 to TRBJ2-7, with 8 bases identical to TRBD1. The CDR3 consists of 13 residues. J lost 6 bases, V lost 5 bases, and 7 bases had no gene match. Germline V gene lookup returns CDR1 SGHNT and CDR2 YYREEE (reference sequence). The CDR3 DNA sequence: TGTGCCAGCAGACGCGAAACAGGGGGCGAGCAGTACTTC. It yields the protein CASRRETGGEQYF.

The genes are TRBV11-2 and TRBJ2-1; D call uncertain. There are 13 residues in the CDR3. With 5 bases removed from V and 3 bases from J, the gap between germline ends came to 8 bases. Germline V gives CDR1 SGHAT, CDR2 FQNNGV. The CDR3 DNA follows: TGTGCCAGCAGCCTCATCTACTACAATGAGCAGTTCTTC. Translated, it gives CASSLIYYNEQFF.

The chain employs TRBV20-1 and TRBJ2-7, with 10 bases identical to TRBD2. J gave up 2 bases and V 6 bases, and 10 bases lay outside the gene matches. The CDR3 has 15 residues. Germline loops: CDR1 DFQATT, CDR2 SNEGSKA (reference sequence). CDR3 region: CSASPPGTSAYEQYF. In DNA form, the CDR3 reads TGCAGTGCCAGTCCCCCCGGGACTAGCGCCTACGAGCAGTACTTC.

This clone was seen only once. The CDR3 reads CASSLVTGFSEQYF. The CDR3, as DNA: TGCGCCAGCAGCTTGGTAACAGGCTTTAGCGAGCAGTACTTC. The gene calls are TRBV5-1 and TRBJ2-7; tentatively, D is TRBD1 (5 bases). V dropped 0 bases and J dropped 6 bases, with 13 bases sitting between them. Germline V gene data show CDR1 as SGHRS and CDR2 as YFSETQ. The CDR3 length is 14 residues.

The gene calls are TRBV7-9 and TRBJ2-3; D ambiguous. The CDR3 has 13 residues. V dropped 4 bases and J dropped 2 bases, with 7 bases sitting between them. Germline values: CDR1 SEHNR, CDR2 FQNEAQ (reference sequence). The CDR3 spells CASSSPNTDTQYF. The CDR3 bases are TGTGCCAGCAGCTCCCCTAACACAGATACGCAGTATTTT.

V gene TRBV6-2 or TRBV6-3 combines with J gene TRBJ1-5, with D tentatively TRBD1 (5 bases). Germline values: CDR1 MNHEY, CDR2 SVGEGT. The CDR3 totals 15 residues. V was cut by 2 bases and J by 2 bases, with 10 bases left in between. CDR3: CASSYGGVGNQPQHF. CDR3 DNA sequence: TGTGCCAGCAGTTACGGGGGGGTCGGCAATCAGCCCCAGCATTTT.

J is TRBJ1-1 and V is TRBV28, with 7 bases lining up with TRBD1. This CDR3 has 15 residues. CDR1 MDHEN and CDR2 SYDVKM come from the germline V gene. Trimming removed 4 bases from V and 4 bases from J; junction bases left unmatched: 9. The CDR3 DNA reads TGTGCCAGCAGTTCGCACGGGCCAGGGGGCACTGAAGCTTTCTTT. Its protein product is CASSSHGPGGTEAFF.

The rearrangement links TRBV28 to TRBJ1-4, with 9 nucleotides matching TRBD1. Germline lookup yields CDR1 MDHEN and CDR2 SYDVKM. V was clipped by 5 bases and J by 5 bases; unmatched bases: 9. The CDR3 is 16 residues long. The CDR3 DNA follows: TGTGCCAGCAGTGCCCACAGGGGGCGCGGCAATGAAAAACTGTTTTTT. Translating gives CASSAHRGRGNEKLFF.

V gene TRBV11-1 combines with J gene TRBJ2-2; TRBD2 is a possible D gene (5 bases). Trimming pared 1 base from V and 3 bases from J, leaving 12 bases between. CDR1 is SGHAT, CDR2 FQDESV, per germline (reference sequence). The CDR3 is 16 residues long. The CDR3 loop reads CASSLGTGMDTGELFF. CDR3 coding DNA: TGTGCCAGCAGCTTAGGGACGGGAATGGACACCGGGGAGCTGTTTTTT. Using reference TRBV11-1 and TRBJ2-2 for the parts outside the CDR3, the full variable domain is EAEVAQSPRYKITEKSQAVAFWCDPISGHATLYWYRQILGQGPELLVQFQDESVVDDSQLPKDRFSAERLKGVDSTLKIQPAELGDSAMYLCASSLGTGMDTGELFFGEGSRLTVL.

The J gene is TRBJ2-1, the V gene TRBV24-1; D is uncertain. The CDR3 contains 14 residues. V lost 3 bases and J lost 6, with 11 bases in between. Germline V lookup: CDR1 KGHDR, CDR2 SFDVKD. The CDR3 spells CATSDLEISNEQFF. DNA for the CDR3: TGTGCCACCAGTGATCTCGAGATAAGCAATGAGCAGTTCTTC.

The chain carries TRBV3-1 (or the pseudogene TRBV3-2) and TRBJ2-3; 10 nucleotides agree with TRBD2. The CDR3 sequence is 14 residues long. Germline CDR1 LGHDT, CDR2 YNNKEL (reference sequence). J was trimmed by 5 bases and V by 1 base; bases with no gene match: 0. The CDR3: CASSQGLAGDTQYF. The CDR3 nucleotides are TGTGCCAGCAGCCAAGGACTAGCGGGAGATACGCAGTATTTT.

The chain combines TRBV10-1 with TRBJ1-5; D gene unclear. The length of the CDR3 is 13 residues. CDR1 WNHNN and CDR2 SYGVQD come from the germline V gene (reference sequence). V lost 6 bases and J 3 bases, leaving 9 bases between the germline ends. The CDR3 here is CASSAGLNQPQHF. The CDR3 nucleotides read TGCGCCAGCAGCGCGGGCCTCAATCAGCCCCAGCATTTT.

The chain uses TRBV9 and TRBJ2-1; tentatively, D is TRBD1 or TRBD2 (5 bases each). The germline gives CDR1 SGDLS, CDR2 YYNGEE. This CDR3 has 11 residues. V was clipped by 4 bases and J by 9 bases, with 8 bases between them. The CDR3 reads CASSTGLEQFF. The CDR3 DNA follows: TGTGCCAGCAGCACAGGACTTGAGCAGTTCTTC.